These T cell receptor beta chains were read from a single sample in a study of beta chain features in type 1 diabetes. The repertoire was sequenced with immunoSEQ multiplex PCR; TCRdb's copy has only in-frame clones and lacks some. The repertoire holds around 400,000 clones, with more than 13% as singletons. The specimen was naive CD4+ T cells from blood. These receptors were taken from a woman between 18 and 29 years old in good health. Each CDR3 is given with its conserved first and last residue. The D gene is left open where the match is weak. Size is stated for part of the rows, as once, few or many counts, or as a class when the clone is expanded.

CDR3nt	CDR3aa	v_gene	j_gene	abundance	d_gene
TGCGCCAGCAGCCCAGGACAGAACTATGGCTACACCTTC	CASSPGQNYGYTF	TRBV4-1	TRBJ1-2	-	-
TGCGCCAGCAGCCATGCCAGCGGGAGTAGGAATGAGCAGTTCTTC	CASSHASGSRNEQFF	TRBV4-1	TRBJ2-1	few	TRBD2
TGCGCCAGCAGCCTTGGGAGCTCCTACAATGAGCAGTTCTTC	CASSLGSSYNEQFF	TRBV10-1	TRBJ2-1	-	-
TGTGCCAGCAGCCTAGGACAGGGGGCGCGGGAGCAGTACTTC	CASSLGQGAREQYF	TRBV9	TRBJ2-7	-	TRBD1
TGTGCCATCAGGGACAGAAATACTGGGGCCAACGTCCTGACTTTC	CAIRDRNTGANVLTF	TRBV10-3	TRBJ2-6	-	-
TGTGCCAGCAGCTTAGGTCGCGGGAGGGCGCATACGCAGTATTTT	CASSLGRGRAHTQYF	TRBV7-8	TRBJ2-3	-	TRBD2
TGTGCCAGCAGTTACTCGGCGGGAGGGCGGGAGCAGTTCTTC	CASSYSAGGREQFF	TRBV6-5	TRBJ2-1	-	TRBD2
TGTGCTAGTGGTCTAGCGGGAGCGAGGGGTGAGCAGTTCTTC	CASGLAGARGEQFF	TRBV12-5	TRBJ2-1	few	TRBD2
TGTGCCAGCAGCTTAGTCCTTCGTTCAGGGAATAGGGCGAACACTGAAGCTTTCTTT	CASSLVLRSGNRANTEAFF	TRBV11-2	TRBJ1-1	few	-
TGTGCCACCAGTCCCTCCTACGTCCTACAGGGGATGAGGGAGACCCAGTACTTC	CATSPSYVLQGMRETQYF	TRBV15	TRBJ2-5	-	TRBD1
TGTGCCAGCAGTCAGGGACACACCACAGATACGCAGTATTTT	CASSQGHTTDTQYF	TRBV6-5	TRBJ2-3	-	-
TGTGCCAGCAGAGCTAGCGGGAGTGGGGATGAGCAGTTCTTC	CASRASGSGDEQFF	TRBV7-9	TRBJ2-1	few	TRBD2
TGTGCCACCAGCAGACATTCCGATACGCAGTATTTT	CATSRHSDTQYF	TRBV15	TRBJ2-3	-	-
TGTGCCAGCTCTCTTGCCCAGTACAATGAGCAGTTCTTC	CASSLAQYNEQFF	TRBV18	TRBJ2-1	-	-
TGTGCCAGCAGCAACGGACTAGCGGGAGAGACCCAGTACTTC	CASSNGLAGETQYF	TRBV7-2	TRBJ2-5	few	TRBD2
TGTGCCAGCAGCTCCCGGGAGACCCAGTACTTC	CASSSRETQYF	TRBV7-9	TRBJ2-5	few	-
TGCAGCGGCGGGACAGGCTCTGGCTACACCTTC	CSGGTGSGYTF	TRBV29-1	TRBJ1-2	once	TRBD1
TGTGCCAGCTCACCAGGACAGGGCGAGGCCCAGCATTTT	CASSPGQGEAQHF	TRBV18	TRBJ1-5	-	TRBD1
TGTGCCAGCAGCTCCGGAGTAGGCTCCTACAATGAGCAGTTCTTC	CASSSGVGSYNEQFF	TRBV5-6	TRBJ2-1	few	-
TGCAGCGTGTCCGACAGGGCTCGGGAGCAGTACTTC	CSVSDRAREQYF	TRBV29-1	TRBJ2-7	few	TRBD1
TGTGCCAGCAGCCCAGCGGGAGAGCAGGAGACCCAGTACTTC	CASSPAGEQETQYF	TRBV7-2	TRBJ2-5	few	TRBD2
TGTGCCAGCTCACCCAGCGGCGAGCAGTACTTC	CASSPSGEQYF	TRBV18	TRBJ2-7	-	-
TGTGCCAGCAGTGAAGCGCCAGCGCTCGGGGCTTTCTTT	CASSEAPALGAFF	TRBV6-1	TRBJ1-1	-	-
TGTGCCAGCGCAGCTCAACCAACCGACAGCTACGAGCAGTACTTC	CASAAQPTDSYEQYF	TRBV18	TRBJ2-7	-	-
TGTGCCAGCAGCTTTAAGGCTAGGGGTCTTGGTGAGCAGTTCTTC	CASSFKARGLGEQFF	TRBV7-2	TRBJ2-1	-	-
TGTGCCAGCACCTATACAGGGGGAGGATATGGCTACACCTTC	CASTYTGGGYGYTF	TRBV6-5	TRBJ1-2	-	TRBD1
TGCAGCGTTGGAGTTCCGACAGGACAGGGGACCTTCGGTGAGCAGTTCTTC	CSVGVPTGQGTFGEQFF	TRBV29-1	TRBJ2-1	-	TRBD1
TGTGCCTCAAACCAAGAGACCCAGTACTTC	CASNQETQYF	TRBV2	TRBJ2-5	few	-
TGTGCCAGCTCACGGGACAGGGACGCCGGGGAGCTGTTTTTT	CASSRDRDAGELFF	TRBV18	TRBJ2-2	few	TRBD1
TGTGCCAGCAGAACGCTGGTGGGGGGGACAGGGCTAGGTGGGGTCGACGAGCAGTACTTC	CASRTLVGGTGLGGVDEQYF	TRBV28	TRBJ2-7	-	TRBD1
TGTGCCTGGGAACGCGGGAATCAGCCCCAGCATTTT	CAWERGNQPQHF	TRBV30	TRBJ1-5	-	-
TGTGCCAGCAGTGCCACCGTTAGTGACTCAGATACGCAGTATTTT	CASSATVSDSDTQYF	TRBV28	TRBJ2-3	-	-
TGCGCCAGCAGCCAAGCCGTCACGAGGACTAGCGGCACAGATACGCAGTATTTT	CASSQAVTRTSGTDTQYF	TRBV4-3	TRBJ2-3	few	TRBD2
TGTGCCAGCAGCCCCCGTCGGGGGGGAACACCGGAGACCCAGTACTTC	CASSPRRGGTPETQYF	TRBV11-2	TRBJ2-5	-	TRBD2
TGCAGCGTTGATTTCTGGGGACGGGGGAATCAGCCCCAGCATTTT	CSVDFWGRGNQPQHF	TRBV29-1	TRBJ1-5	-	-
TGTGCCAGCAGTTTAGGGCGACCCCAACCCTACGAGCAGTACTTC	CASSLGRPQPYEQYF	TRBV28	TRBJ2-7	-	-
TGTGCCAGCAGGCGGGACAGGGGGCCTGATCAGCCCCAGCATTTT	CASRRDRGPDQPQHF	TRBV6-5	TRBJ1-5	few	TRBD1